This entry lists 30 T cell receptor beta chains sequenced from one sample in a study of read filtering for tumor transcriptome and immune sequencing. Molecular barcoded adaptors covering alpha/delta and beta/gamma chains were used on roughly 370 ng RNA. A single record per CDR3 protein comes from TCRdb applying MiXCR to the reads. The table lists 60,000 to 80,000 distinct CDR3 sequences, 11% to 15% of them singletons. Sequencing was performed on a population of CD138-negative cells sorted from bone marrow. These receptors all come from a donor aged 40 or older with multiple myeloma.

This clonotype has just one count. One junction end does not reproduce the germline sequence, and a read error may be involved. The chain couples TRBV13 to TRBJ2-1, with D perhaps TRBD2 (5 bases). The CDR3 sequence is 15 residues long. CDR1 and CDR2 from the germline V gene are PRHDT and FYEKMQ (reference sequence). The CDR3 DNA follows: TGTGCCAGCAGCTTAGGACTAGTGGTTGGCTATGAGCAGCTCTTC. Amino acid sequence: CASSLGLVVGYEQLF.

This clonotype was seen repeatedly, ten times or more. CDR3 bases: TGTGCCACCAGCAGATACCGACAGGGAGGGACTGAAGCTTTCTTT. Protein product: CATSRYRQGGTEAFF. The chain has TRBV15 and TRBJ1-1; 7 positions match TRBD1. CDR3 length: 15 residues. After removal of 2 bases from V and 5 bases from J, the junction contained 8 bases not matched to a gene. Germline values: CDR1 LNHNV, CDR2 YYDKDF (reference sequence).

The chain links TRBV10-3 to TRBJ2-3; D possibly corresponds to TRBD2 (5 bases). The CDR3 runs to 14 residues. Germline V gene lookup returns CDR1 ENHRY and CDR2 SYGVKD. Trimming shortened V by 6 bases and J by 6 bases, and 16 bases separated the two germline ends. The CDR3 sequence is CAISINGDRDTQYF. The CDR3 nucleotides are TGTGCCATCAGCATTAACGGGGATAGGGATACGCAGTATTTT.

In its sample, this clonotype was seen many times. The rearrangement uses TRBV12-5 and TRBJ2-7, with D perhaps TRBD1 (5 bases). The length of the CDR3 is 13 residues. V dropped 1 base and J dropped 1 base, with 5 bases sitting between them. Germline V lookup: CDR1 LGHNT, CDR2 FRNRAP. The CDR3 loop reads CASGLDRSYEQYF. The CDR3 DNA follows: TGTGCTAGTGGTTTGGACAGGTCCTACGAGCAGTACTTC.

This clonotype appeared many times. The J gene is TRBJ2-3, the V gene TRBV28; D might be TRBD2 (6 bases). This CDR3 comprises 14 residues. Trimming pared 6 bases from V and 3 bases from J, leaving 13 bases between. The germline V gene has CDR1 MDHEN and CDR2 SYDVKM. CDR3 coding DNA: TGTGCCAGCAGACCCCGACTAGTGACAGATACGCAGTATTTT. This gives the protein CASRPRLVTDTQYF.

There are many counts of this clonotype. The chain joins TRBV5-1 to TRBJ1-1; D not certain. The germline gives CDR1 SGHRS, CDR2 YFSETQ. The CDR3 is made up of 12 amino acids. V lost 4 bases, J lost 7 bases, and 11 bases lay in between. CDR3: CASSLDGYEAFF. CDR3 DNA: TGCGCCAGCAGCCTAGACGGATATGAAGCTTTCTTT.

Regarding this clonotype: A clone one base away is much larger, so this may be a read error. In nucleotides, the CDR3 is TGTGCCAGCAGTTTATTGGGCAGACCTGTAGCTTTCTTT. This gives the protein CASSLLGRPVAFF. The chain joins TRBV27 to TRBJ1-1; D is unresolved. Trimming stripped 1 base from V and 10 bases from J, with 13 bases between. Germline-derived CDR1 and CDR2 are MNHEY and SMNVEV (reference sequence). The CDR3 loop spans 13 amino acids.

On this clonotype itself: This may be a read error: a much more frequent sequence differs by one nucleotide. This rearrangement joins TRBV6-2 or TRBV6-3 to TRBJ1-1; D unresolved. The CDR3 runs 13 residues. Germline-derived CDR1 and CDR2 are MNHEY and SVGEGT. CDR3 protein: CASSYSTLSEASF. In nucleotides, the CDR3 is TGTGCCAGCAGTTACTCGACGTTATCCGAAGCTTCCTTT.

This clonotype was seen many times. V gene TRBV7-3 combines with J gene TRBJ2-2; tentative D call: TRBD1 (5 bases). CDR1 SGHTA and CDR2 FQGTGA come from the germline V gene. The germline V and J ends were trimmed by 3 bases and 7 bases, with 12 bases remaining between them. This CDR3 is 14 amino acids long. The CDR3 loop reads CASSLLQGDGELFF. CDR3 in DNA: TGTGCCAGCAGCTTGTTACAAGGGGACGGGGAGCTGTTTTTT. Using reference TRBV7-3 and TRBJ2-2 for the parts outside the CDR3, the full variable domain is GAGVSQTPSNKVTEKGKYVELRCDPISGHTALYWYRQSLGQGPEFLIYFQGTGAADDSGLPNDRFFAVRPEGSVSTLKIQRTERGDSAVYLCASSLLQGDGELFFGEGSRLTVL.

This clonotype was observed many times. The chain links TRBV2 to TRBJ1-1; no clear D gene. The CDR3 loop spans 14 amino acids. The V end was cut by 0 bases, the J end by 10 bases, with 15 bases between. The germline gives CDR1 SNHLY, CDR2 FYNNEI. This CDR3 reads CASSEADLGYGAFF. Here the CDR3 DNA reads TGTGCCAGCAGTGAAGCGGACCTAGGTTATGGAGCTTTCTTT. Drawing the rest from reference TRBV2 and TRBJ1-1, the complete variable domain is EPEVTQTPSHQVTQMGQEVILRCVPISNHLYFYWYRQILGQKVEFLVSFYNNEISEKSEIFDDQFSVERPDGSNFTLKIRSTKLEDSAMYFCASSEADLGYGAFFGQGTRLTVV.

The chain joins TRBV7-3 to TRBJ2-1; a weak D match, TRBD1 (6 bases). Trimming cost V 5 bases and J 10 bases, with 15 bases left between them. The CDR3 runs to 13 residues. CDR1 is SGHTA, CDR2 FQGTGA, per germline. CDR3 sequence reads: CASSPGQRVEQFF. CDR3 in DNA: TGTGCCAGCAGCCCCGGACAGCGAGTCGAGCAGTTCTTC.

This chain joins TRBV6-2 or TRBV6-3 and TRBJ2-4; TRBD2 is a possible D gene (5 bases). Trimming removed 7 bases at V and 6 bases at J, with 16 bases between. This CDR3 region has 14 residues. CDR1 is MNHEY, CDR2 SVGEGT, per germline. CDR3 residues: CASTPSRGVNIQYF. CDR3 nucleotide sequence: TGTGCCAGCACACCCAGTCGGGGTGTAAACATTCAGTACTTC.

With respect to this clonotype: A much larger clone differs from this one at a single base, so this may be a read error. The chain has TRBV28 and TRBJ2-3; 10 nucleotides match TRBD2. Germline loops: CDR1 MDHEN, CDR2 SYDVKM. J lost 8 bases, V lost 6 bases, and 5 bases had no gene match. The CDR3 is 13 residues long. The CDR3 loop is CASSPIAGGTQYF. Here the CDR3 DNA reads TGTGCCAGCAGCCCGATAGCGGGAGGTACGCAGTATTTT.

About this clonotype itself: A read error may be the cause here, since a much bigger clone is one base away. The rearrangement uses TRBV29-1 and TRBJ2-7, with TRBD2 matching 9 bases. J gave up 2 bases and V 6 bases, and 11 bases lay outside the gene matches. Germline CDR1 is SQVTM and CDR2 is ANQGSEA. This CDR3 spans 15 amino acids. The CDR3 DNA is TGCAGCGTCAGTGGACCAGCGGGAGGCCCCTACGAGCAGTACTTC. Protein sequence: CSVSGPAGGPYEQYF.

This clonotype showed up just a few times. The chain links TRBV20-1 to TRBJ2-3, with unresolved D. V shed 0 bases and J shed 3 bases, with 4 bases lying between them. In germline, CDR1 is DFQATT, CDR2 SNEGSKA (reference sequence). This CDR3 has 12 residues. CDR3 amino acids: CSARDHTDTQYF. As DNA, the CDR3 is TGCAGTGCTAGAGATCATACAGATACGCAGTATTTT.

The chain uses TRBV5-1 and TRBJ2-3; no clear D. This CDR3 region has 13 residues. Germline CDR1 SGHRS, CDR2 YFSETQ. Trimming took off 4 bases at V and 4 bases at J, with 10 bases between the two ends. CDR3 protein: CASSPPSPDTQYF. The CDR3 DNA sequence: TGCGCCAGCAGCCCACCTTCCCCAGATACGCAGTATTTT.

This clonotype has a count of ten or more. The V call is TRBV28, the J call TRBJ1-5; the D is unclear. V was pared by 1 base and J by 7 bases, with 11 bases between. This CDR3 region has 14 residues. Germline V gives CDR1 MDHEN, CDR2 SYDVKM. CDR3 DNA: TGTGCCAGCAGTTTATCTGGCAGTGGGCAGCCCCAGCATTTT. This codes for CASSLSGSGQPQHF.

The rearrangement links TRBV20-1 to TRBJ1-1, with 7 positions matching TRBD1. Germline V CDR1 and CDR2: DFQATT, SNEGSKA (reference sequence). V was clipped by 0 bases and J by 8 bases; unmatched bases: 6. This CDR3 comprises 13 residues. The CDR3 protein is CSAREHRGREAFF. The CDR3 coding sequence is TGCAGTGCTAGAGAACACAGGGGCAGGGAAGCTTTCTTT.

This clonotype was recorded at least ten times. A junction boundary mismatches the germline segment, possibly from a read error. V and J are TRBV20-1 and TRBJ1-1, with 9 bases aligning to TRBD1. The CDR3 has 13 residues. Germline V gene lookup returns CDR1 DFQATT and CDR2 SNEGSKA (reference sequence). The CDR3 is CGAGQGKGTEAFF. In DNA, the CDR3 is TGCGGTGCGGGACAGGGAAAGGGGACTGAAGCTTTCTTT.

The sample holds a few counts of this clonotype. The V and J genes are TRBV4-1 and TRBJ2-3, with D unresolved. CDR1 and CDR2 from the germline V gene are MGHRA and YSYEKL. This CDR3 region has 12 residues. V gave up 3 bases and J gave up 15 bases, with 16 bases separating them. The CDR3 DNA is TGCGCCAGCAGCCAGATACTGGAGCGTATCTATTTT. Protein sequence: CASSQILERIYF.

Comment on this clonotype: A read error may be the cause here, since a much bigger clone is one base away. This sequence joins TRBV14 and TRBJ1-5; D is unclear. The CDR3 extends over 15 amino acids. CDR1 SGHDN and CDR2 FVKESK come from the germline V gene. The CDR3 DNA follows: TGTGCCAGCAGCCCTCGGGGAGTGGGCAATCAGTCCCAGCATTTT. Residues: CASSPRGVGNQSQHF.

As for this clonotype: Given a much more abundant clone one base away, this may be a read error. The CDR3 protein is CATSDRQGKAVNADTQYF. CDR3 bases: TGTGCCACCTCGGACAGACAGGGGAAAGCGGTTAACGCAGATACGCAGTATTTT. The V gene is TRBV28, the J gene TRBJ2-3; 8 bases are a match to TRBD1. Germline trimming cut 10 bases from V and 4 bases from J; bases unmatched to any gene: 22. Germline values: CDR1 MDHEN, CDR2 SYDVKM. The CDR3 is 18 residues long.

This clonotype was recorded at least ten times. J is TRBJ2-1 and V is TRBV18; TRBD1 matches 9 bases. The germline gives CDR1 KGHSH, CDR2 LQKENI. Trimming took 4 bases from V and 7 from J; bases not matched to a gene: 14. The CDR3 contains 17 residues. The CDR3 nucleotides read TGTGCCAGCTCACTCCCGGGACAGGGTTTTGTTTTGAATGAGCAGTTCTTC. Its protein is CASSLPGQGFVLNEQFF.

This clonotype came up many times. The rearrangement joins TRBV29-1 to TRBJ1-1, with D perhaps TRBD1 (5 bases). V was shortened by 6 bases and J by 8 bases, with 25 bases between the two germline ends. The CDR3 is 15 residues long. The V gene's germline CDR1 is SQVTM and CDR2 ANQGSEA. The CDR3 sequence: CSVPLGRGELSEAFF. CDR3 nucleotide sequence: TGCAGCGTCCCGTTGGGGAGGGGTGAGCTCAGCGAAGCTTTCTTT.

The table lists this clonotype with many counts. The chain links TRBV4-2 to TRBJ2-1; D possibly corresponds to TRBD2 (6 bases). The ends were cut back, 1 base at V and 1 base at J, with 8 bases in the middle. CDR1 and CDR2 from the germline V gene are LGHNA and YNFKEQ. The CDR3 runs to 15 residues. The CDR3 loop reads CASSQVAVSYNEQFF. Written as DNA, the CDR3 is TGTGCCAGCAGCCAAGTAGCGGTATCCTACAATGAGCAGTTCTTC.

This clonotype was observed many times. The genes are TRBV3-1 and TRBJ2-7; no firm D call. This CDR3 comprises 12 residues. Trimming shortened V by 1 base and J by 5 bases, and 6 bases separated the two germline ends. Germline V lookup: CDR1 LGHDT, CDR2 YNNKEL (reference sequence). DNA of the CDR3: TGTGCCAGCAGCCAAGTCAAGAACGAGCAGTACTTC. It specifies CASSQVKNEQYF.

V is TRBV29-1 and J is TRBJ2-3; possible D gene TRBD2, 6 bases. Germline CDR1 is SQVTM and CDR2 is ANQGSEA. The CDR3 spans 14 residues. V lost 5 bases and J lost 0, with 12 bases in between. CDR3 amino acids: CSVLLASSTDTQYF. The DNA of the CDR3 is TGCAGCGTTCTGCTAGCGAGCAGCACAGATACGCAGTATTTT.

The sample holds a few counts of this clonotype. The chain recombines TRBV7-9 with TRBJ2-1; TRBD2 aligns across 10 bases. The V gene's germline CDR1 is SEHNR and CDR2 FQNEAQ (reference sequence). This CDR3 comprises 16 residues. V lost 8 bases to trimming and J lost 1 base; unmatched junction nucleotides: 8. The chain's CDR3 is CASGSLTSGSYNEQFF. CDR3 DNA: TGTGCCAGCGGCTCGCTGACTAGCGGGTCCTACAATGAGCAGTTCTTC.

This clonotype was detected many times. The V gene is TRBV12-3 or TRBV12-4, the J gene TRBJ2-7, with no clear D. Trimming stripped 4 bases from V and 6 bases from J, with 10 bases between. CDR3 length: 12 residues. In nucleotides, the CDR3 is TGTGCCAGCAGTTCCGACACGTCCGAGCAGTACTTC. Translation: CASSSDTSEQYF.

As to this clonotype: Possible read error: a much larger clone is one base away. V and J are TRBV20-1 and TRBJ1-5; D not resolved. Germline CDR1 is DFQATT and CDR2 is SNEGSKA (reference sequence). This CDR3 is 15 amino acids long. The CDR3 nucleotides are TGCAGTGCTGGAGATCAACAAGCAGGCCATCAGCCCCAGCATTTT. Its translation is CSAGDQQAGHQPQHF.